The present T cell receptor (beta chain) was sequenced within a study of blood T cells in healthy people across ages. Findings and limits, study-wide: Per million T cells, the diversity of TCR beta decreased roughly linearly as age advanced. In long-lived donors, naive CD4+ cell counts and diversity exceeded those of aged donors.

Healthy Caucasian individuals from Russia aged about 6 to 100 were enrolled as donors. This clonotype was counted once. Its matching antigen is unknown. The CDR3 runs to 13 residues. CDR1 is LNHNV, CDR2 YYDKDF, per germline (reference sequence). The V and J ends lost 5 bases and 7 bases respectively, with 14 bases between them. A second about 7 to 12 cycle PCR used barcoded and J-beta primers. TCRdb itself ran the 5' RACE reads through MiXCR, one entry per CDR3 protein. The sample comprises about 780,000 distinct CDR3 sequences, about half of which are singletons, and 15% to 20% rests with the top ten.

The gene calls are TRBV15 and TRBJ1-2, with D hard to call. This TCR came from a man older than 75 in good health. Sample: blood. The CDR3 DNA follows: TGTGCCACCAGCCAAACGGGAAGCTTTGGCTACACCTTC. Protein product: CATSQTGSFGYTF.